This TCR beta chain appears in the sequencing data of a study of blood T cell repertoires in COVID-19. For the study at large: Specimens from acute and convalescent COVID-19 originated in the United States, Italy and Spain. Sources were T cells, B-cell-depleted T cells, or PBMCs; the material itself was cDNA or gDNA.

This table comes from immunoSEQ multiplex PCR, and its TCRdb copy is limited to in-frame clones, with some not included. This table holds approximately 210,000 clones, about 83% found once. The germline V gene has CDR1 MNHEY and CDR2 SMNVEV (reference sequence). The CDR3 covers 17 residues. The V end lost 3 bases, the J end lost 1 base, and 13 bases lay between the germline ends. V gene TRBV27 combines with J gene TRBJ1-6; D unresolved. The receptor comes from a woman in her thirties or forties with active or convalescent COVID-19. Sequencing input: peripheral blood. The CDR3 loop reads CASSFKPGVSYNSPLHF. CDR3 nucleotide sequence: TGTGCCAGCAGTTTCAAACCCGGGGTTTCCTATAATTCACCCCTCCACTTT.